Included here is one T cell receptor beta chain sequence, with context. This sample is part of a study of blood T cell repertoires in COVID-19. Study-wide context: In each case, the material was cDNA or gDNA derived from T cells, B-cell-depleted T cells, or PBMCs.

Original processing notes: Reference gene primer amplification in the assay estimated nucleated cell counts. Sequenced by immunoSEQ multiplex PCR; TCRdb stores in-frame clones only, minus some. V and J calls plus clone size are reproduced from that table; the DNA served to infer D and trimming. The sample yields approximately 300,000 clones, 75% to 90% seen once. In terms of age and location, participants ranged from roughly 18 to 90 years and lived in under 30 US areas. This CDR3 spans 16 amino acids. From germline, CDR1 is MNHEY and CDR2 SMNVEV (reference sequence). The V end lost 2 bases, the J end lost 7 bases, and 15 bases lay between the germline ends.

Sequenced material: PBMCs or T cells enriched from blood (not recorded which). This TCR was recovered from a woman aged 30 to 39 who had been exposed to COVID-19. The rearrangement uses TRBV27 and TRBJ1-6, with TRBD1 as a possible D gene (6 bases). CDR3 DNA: TGTGCCAGCAGTTTAAGCCCATATCAGGGGAATTCACCCCTCCACTTT. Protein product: CASSLSPYQGNSPLHF.